Listed here are 5 T cell receptor beta chains from one sample, sequenced in a study of T cells in Graves' hyperthyroidism and ophthalmopathy. The source material, RNA transcripts, was used to amplify TCR beta CDR3 regions. Using the HTBI primer set, a first-round RT-PCR was run on the TCR CDR3. Using its own MiXCR run on the multiplex PCR reads, TCRdb lists one record per CDR3 protein. The table lists more than 450,000 distinct CDR3 sequences, around 13% of them singletons. The sample taken for sequencing was blood. The receptors shown here come from a woman aged 40-49 years with Graves' hyperthyroidism.

This sequence joins TRBV11-1 and TRBJ2-5; 11 bases line up with TRBD1. The trim removed 5 bases at V and 5 bases at J, leaving 10 bases unmatched. The germline gives CDR1 SGHAT, CDR2 FQDESV (reference sequence). This CDR3 is 16 amino acids long. CDR3: CASSPGQGALGETQYF. CDR3 coding DNA: TGTGCCAGCAGCCCTGGACAGGGGGCGCTGGGGGAGACCCAGTACTTC.

CDR3 coding DNA: TGCAGTGCAATCCCGGGGGGGGGGGTAGATACGCAGTATTTT. As protein: CSAIPGGGVDTQYF. The J gene is TRBJ2-3, the V gene TRBV20-1; TRBD2 aligns across 8 bases. CDR3 length: 14 amino acids. Germline V gene sequence: CDR1 DFQATT, CDR2 SNEGSKA (reference sequence). V lost 6 bases, J lost 5 bases, and 10 bases stayed unmatched.

The V gene is TRBV12-3 or TRBV12-4, the J gene TRBJ2-7; 10 bases map to TRBD2. Trimming at V came to 3 bases and at J to 7 bases, leaving 9 bases not matched to a gene. The CDR3 length is 15 residues. The CDR3 sequence: CASSFSRRTSGEQYF. DNA of the CDR3: TGTGCCAGCAGTTTTTCCCGCAGGACTAGCGGAGAGCAGTACTTC.

This clonotype was counted at least ten times. This chain uses TRBV7-6 with TRBJ2-3; 9 nucleotides align to TRBD2. Germline CDR1 reads SGHVS; CDR2 reads FNYEAQ. The CDR3 totals 16 residues. V gave up 4 bases and J gave up 0 bases; unmatched junction bases: 5. The CDR3 sequence: CASSWRGTSSTDTQYF. CDR3 DNA sequence: TGTGCCAGCAGCTGGAGGGGGACTAGCAGCACAGATACGCAGTATTTT. Full variable domain (outside the CDR3, taken from reference TRBV7-6 and TRBJ2-3): GAGVSQSPRYKVTKRGQDVALRCDPISGHVSLYWYRQALGQGPEFLTYFNYEAQQDKSGLPNDRFSAERPEGSISTLTIQRTEQRDSAMYRCASSWRGTSSTDTQYFGPGTRLTVL.

At least ten counts were recorded for this clonotype. At one boundary the junction diverges from the germline segment, which might be a read error. The chain has TRBV28 and TRBJ2-1; D might be TRBD1 (5 bases). Germline-derived CDR1 and CDR2 are MDHEN and SYDVKM. The CDR3 extends over 16 amino acids. CDR3 sequence (DNA): TGTGCCAGCACTTTAGACATCGGACATAATTACAATGAGCAGTTCTTC. Residues: CASTLDIGHNYNEQFF.